Reported below is one TCR beta chain. The gene symbols are mouse symbols. The observed sequence ends 4 residues before the CDR3 terminus, with the missing tail filled in from the germline J gene. Looked up from germline, CDR1 is MNHDT and CDR2 is YYDKIL. Trimming cost V 1 base and J 2 bases; bases outside gene matches: 8. This CDR3 is built from 17 residues. The authors extracted RNA and reverse transcribed it into cDNA as the sequencing template. Data came from immunoSEQ multiplex PCR; TCRdb stores just in-frame clones and leaves some out. The repertoire consists of about 270,000 clones, none detected only once. Cutaneous lymph node cells were pooled, and they were sorted using CD4, CD8alpha, NKG2D, NKG2ACE and other markers. The sample is drawn from a study of CD8+ T cells in alopecia areata. About the research overall: Transfer of skin from approximately 6-12-month-old C3H/HeJ graft donors with spontaneous alopecia was made to approximately 7-11-week-old female C3H/HeJ mice.

This receptor was obtained from a C3H/HeJ mouse with alopecia areata. For this strain, the MHC haplotype corresponds to H2-k. The genes are TRBV17 and TRBJ2-5; TRBD1 matches 8 bases. Sequenced: CD4+ T cells sorted from a lymph node. The DNA read from the CDR3 is TGTGCTAGCAGTAGAGGGCCAGGGGGCGCGGGCCAAGAC. Protein sequence: CASSRGPGGAGQD. The CDR3 in its entirety is CASSRGPGGAGQDTQYF.